This passage covers 6 T cell receptor beta chains from one sample sequenced in a study of siplizumab effects on memory and regulatory T cells (dated by TCRdb to the late 2010s). The protocol used for the library was the immunoSEQ multiplex PCR assay. TCRdb holds this immuneACCESS table with in-frame rearrangements only. Some clones are missing; in checked studies, unresolved V genes explain under half, and the rest has no known cause. This sample is represented by over 45,000 clones; about 98% of them were singletons. The ten largest account for roughly 1.1% of the sample. Sequenced material: naive CD8+ T cells sorted from blood. The cell subset or site label, read with the paper, signifies: unstimulated naive T cells. These receptors were taken from a human donor in good health.

The gene calls are TRBV5-4 and TRBJ2-1; the match to TRBD1 covers 9 bases. Germline lookup yields CDR1 SGHNT and CDR2 YYREEE (reference sequence). CDR3 length: 14 residues. V lost 4 bases, J lost 4 bases, and 3 bases stayed unmatched. The CDR3 spells CASSLQGAYNEQFF. Written as DNA, the CDR3 is TGTGCCAGCAGCCTACAGGGGGCATACAATGAGCAGTTCTTC.

The chain employs TRBV28 and TRBJ1-1; D is unclear. V shed 6 bases and J shed 1 base, with 6 bases lying between them. The V gene's germline CDR1 is MDHEN and CDR2 SYDVKM. The CDR3 is 12 amino acids. The CDR3: CASRDSNTEAFF. For the CDR3, the DNA is TGTGCCAGCAGGGACTCGAACACTGAAGCTTTCTTT.

V usage is TRBV6-1 and J usage is TRBJ2-7; 8 nucleotides agree with TRBD1. The CDR3 contains 13 residues. V lost 10 bases, J lost 6 bases, and 11 bases stayed unmatched. Germline values: CDR1 MNHNS, CDR2 SASEGT. CDR3 region: CATGGRDALEQYF. The CDR3 DNA reads as TGTGCCACAGGGGGCAGGGATGCTCTCGAGCAGTACTTC.

The chain links TRBV5-6 to TRBJ1-1; D call uncertain. The germline V gene has CDR1 SGHDT and CDR2 YYEEEE. Trimming shortened V by 1 base and J by 8 bases, and 12 bases separated the two germline ends. The CDR3 has 13 amino acids. CDR3 coding DNA: TGTGCCAGCAGCTTGAGCGGGAATCCCGAAGCTTTCTTT. It specifies CASSLSGNPEAFF.

The V and J genes are TRBV21-1 and TRBJ2-1; the DNA was not compared with TRBD2, the D call given in the table. TRBV21-1 is termed a pseudogene. The CDR3 spans 15 residues. CDR3 amino acids: CASSKLAGYHNEQFF. DNA for the CDR3: TGTGCCAGCAGCAAACTAGCGGGATACCACAATGAGCAGTTCTTC.

This rearrangement joins TRBV15 to TRBJ2-4; D is unresolved. Germline assignment: CDR1 LNHNV and CDR2 YYDKDF (reference sequence). This CDR3 contains 13 residues. The V end lost 9 bases, the J end lost 0 bases, and 9 bases lay between the germline ends. The CDR3 here is CATRPLAKNIQYF. The CDR3 DNA reads TGTGCCACGCGACCTCTAGCCAAAAACATTCAGTACTTC.